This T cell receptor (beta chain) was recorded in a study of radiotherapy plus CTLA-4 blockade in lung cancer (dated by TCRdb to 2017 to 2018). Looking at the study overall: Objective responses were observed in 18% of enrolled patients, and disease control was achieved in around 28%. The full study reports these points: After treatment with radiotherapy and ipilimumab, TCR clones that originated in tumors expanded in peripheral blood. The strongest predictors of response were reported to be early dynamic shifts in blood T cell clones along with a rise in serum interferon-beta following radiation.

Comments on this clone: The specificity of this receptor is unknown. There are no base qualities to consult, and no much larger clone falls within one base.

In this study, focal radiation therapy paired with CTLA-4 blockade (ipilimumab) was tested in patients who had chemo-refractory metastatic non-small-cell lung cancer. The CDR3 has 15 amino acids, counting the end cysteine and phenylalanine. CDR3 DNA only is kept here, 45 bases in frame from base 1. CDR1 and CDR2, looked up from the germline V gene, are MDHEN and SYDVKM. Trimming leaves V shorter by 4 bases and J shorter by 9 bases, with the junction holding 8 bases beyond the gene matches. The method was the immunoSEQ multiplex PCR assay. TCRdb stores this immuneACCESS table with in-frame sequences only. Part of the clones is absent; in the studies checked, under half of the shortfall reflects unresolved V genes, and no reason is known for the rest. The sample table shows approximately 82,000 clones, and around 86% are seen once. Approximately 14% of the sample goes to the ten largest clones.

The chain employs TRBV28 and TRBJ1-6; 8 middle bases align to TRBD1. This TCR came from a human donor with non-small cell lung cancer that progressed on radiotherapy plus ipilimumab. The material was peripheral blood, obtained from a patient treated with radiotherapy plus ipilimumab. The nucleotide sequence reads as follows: TGTGCCAGCAGTTCTACAGGGGGATTGGGTTCACCCCTCCACTTT. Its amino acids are CASSSTGGLGSPLHF.